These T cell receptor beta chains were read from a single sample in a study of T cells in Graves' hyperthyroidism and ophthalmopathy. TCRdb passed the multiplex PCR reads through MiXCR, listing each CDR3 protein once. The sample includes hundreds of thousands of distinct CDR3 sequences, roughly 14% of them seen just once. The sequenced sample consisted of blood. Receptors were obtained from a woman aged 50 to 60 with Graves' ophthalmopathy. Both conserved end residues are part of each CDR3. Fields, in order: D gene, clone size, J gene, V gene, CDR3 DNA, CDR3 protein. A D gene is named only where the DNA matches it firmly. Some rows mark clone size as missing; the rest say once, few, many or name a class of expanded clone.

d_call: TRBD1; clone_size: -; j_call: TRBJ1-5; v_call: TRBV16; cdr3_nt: TGTGCCAGCAGCCGGGGGGACAGGGGCCATCAGCCCCAGCATTTT; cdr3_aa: CASSRGDRGHQPQHF
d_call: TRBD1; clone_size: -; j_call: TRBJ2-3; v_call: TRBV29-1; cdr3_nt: TGCAGCGTTGAGGGGGTTAGACAGGGCGGGACAGATACGCAGTATTTT; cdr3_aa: CSVEGVRQGGTDTQYF
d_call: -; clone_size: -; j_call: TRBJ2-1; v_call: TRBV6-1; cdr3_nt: TGTGCCAGCAGTGTGGACTCACTCGTCAATGAGCAGTTCTTC; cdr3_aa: CASSVDSLVNEQFF
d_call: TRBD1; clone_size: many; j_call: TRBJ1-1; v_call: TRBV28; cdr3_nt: TGTGCCAGCAGTTTAAGGTCAGGGGGCGCCTGGAACACTGAAGCTTTCTTT; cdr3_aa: CASSLRSGGAWNTEAFF
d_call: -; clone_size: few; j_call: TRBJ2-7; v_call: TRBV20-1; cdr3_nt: TGCAGTGCCCGGACCCTCGATGCCTCCTACGAGCAGTGCTTC; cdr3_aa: CSARTLDASYEQCF
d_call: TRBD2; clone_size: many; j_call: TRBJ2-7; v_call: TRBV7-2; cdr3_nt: TGTGCCAGCAGCTCCTTTAGAGCGGGAGGCTCCTACGAGCAGTACTTC; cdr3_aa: CASSSFRAGGSYEQYF
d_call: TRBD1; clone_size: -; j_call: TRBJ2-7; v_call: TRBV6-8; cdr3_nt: TGTGCCAGCAGTCATGGAGACAGGGAAGGAGACGAGCAGTACTTC; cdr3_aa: CASSHGDREGDEQYF
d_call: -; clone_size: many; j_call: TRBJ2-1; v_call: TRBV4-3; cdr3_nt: TGCGCCAGCAGCCGGACTTTGGGTGAGCAGTTCTTC; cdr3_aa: CASSRTLGEQFF
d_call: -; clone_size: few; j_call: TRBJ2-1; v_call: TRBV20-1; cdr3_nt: TGCAGCACCGCCGCGGGGATGACATACAATGAGCAGTTCTTC; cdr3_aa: CSTAAGMTYNEQFF
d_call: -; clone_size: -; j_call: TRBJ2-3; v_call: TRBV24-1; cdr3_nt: TGTGCCACCAGTGATTCCCAGACAGGCCGTGATACGCAGTATTTT; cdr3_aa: CATSDSQTGRDTQYF
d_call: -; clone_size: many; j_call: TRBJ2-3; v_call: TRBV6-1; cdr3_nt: TGTGCCAGCAGTGACTCGTACGCCACAGATACGCAGTATTTT; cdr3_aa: CASSDSYATDTQYF
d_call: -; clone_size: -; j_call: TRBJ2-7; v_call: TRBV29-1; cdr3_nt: TGCAGCGTTAGATATACGACCAGCTCCTACGAGCAGTACTTC; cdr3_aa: CSVRYTTSSYEQYF
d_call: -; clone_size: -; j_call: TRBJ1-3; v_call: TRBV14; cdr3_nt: TGTGCCAGCAGCCACACCCCGTCAAGGAGAGGAAACACCATATATTTT; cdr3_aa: CASSHTPSRRGNTIYF
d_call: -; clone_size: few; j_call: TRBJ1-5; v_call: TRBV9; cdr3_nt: TGTGCCAGCAGCGTAGGCCAGGTGGGGGGGGAGCCCCAGCATTTT; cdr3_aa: CASSVGQVGGEPQHF
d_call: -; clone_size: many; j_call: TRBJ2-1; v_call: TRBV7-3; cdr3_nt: TGTGCCAGCAGCTTAAAAAGCGGCCCCGCGGCTGAGCAGTTCTTC; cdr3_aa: CASSLKSGPAAEQFF
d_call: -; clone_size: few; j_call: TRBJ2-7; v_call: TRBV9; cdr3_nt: TGTGCCAGCAGCGTAGTGGGAGGACGCGAGCAGTACTTC; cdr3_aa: CASSVVGGREQYF
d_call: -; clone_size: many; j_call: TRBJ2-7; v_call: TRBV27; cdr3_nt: TGTGCCAGCAGAAGGGACGACCACTACGAGCAGTACTTC; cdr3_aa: CASRRDDHYEQYF
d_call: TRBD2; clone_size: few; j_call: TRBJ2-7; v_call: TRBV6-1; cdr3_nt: TGTGCCAGCAGGGTAGCGGGGCCTTTAGGCGAGCAGTACTTC; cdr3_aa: CASRVAGPLGEQYF
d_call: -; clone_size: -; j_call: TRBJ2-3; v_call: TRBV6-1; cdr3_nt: TGTGCCAGCCTAGGGAGCACAGATACGCAGTATTTT; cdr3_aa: CASLGSTDTQYF
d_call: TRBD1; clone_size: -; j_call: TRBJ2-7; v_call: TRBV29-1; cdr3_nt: TGCAGCGTTGATATGGCGGACAGGGGATCGTTCGGCGAGCAGTACTTC; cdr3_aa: CSVDMADRGSFGEQYF
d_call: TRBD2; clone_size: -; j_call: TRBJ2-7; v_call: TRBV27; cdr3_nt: TGTGCCAGCAGTTCCCAATTAGCGGGTTCTCTCGAGCAGTACTTC; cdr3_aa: CASSSQLAGSLEQYF
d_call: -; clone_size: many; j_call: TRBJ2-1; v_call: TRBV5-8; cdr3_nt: TGTGCCAGCAGCTTGCCCAGGGCAAACTACAATGAGCAGTTCTTC; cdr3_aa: CASSLPRANYNEQFF
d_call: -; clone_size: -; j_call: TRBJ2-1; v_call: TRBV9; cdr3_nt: TGTGCCAGCAGCGAGGGGAATCTGCCCTACAATGAGCAGTTCTTC; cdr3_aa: CASSEGNLPYNEQFF
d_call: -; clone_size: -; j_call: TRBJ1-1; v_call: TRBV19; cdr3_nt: TGTGCCAGTAGTCTGGGTTACAAGGGGGAGTGGACTGAAGCTTTCTTT; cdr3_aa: CASSLGYKGEWTEAFF
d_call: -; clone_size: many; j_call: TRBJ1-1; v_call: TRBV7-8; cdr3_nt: TGTGCCAGCAGCTTAGGTTCAGGTTTGAACACTGAAGCTTTCTTT; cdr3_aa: CASSLGSGLNTEAFF
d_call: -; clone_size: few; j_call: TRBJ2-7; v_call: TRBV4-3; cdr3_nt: TGCGCCAGCAGCCAGACGAGGGGGGGAGAGGCTTACTACGAGCAGTACTTC; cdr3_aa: CASSQTRGGEAYYEQYF
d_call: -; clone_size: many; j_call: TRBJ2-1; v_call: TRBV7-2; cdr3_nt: TGTGCCAGCAGCCACCTTGGGGAGGTACTTGAGCAGTTCTTC; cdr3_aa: CASSHLGEVLEQFF
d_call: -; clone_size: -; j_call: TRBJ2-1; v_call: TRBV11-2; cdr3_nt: TGTGCCAGCAGCTATTATTACGGGACTCGAGGTGAGCAGTTCTTC; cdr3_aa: CASSYYYGTRGEQFF
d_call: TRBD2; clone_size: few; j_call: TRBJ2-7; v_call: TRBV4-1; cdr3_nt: TGCGCCAGCGGTAAAGCGGGGACTTTCTCCTACGAGCAGTACTTC; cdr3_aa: CASGKAGTFSYEQYF
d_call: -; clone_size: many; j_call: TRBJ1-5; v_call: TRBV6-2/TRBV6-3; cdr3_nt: TGTGCCAGCAGTTACCACCAGGGGAATTCGTGGGGGGATCAGCCCCAGCATTTT; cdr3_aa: CASSYHQGNSWGDQPQHF
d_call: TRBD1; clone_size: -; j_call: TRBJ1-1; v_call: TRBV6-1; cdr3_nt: TGTGCCAGCACCCGCGCAGGGGGCACTGAAGCTTTCTTT; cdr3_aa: CASTRAGGTEAFF
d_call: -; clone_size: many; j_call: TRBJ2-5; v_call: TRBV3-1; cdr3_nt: TGTGCCAGCAGCCAGGGCCGGGACATCCAAGAGACCCAGTACTTC; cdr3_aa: CASSQGRDIQETQYF
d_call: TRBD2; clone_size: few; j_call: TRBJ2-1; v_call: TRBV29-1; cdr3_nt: TGCAGCGTCGGGACCCCGGGAGGGAATGAGCAGTTCTTC; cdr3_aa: CSVGTPGGNEQFF
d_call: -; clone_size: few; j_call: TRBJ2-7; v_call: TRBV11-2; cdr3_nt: TGTGCCAGCAGCTTAGGGCCCCCTCTGTCCAGGGGAGGCGAGCAGTACTTC; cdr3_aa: CASSLGPPLSRGGEQYF
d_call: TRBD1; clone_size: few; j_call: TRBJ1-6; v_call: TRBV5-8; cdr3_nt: TGTGCCAGCAGCCACCGGGACAGGGGCATTTCACCCCTCCACTTT; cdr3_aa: CASSHRDRGISPLHF
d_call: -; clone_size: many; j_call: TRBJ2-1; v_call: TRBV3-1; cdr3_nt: TGTGCCAGCAGCCGGGGGGTAGTTCTAGTCAATGAGCAGTTCTTC; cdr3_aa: CASSRGVVLVNEQFF
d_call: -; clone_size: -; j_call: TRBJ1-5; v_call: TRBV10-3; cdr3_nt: TGTGCCATCAGTGAGATCAGCGTCAATCAGCCCCAGCATTTT; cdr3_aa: CAISEISVNQPQHF
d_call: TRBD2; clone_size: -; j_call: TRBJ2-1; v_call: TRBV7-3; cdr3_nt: TGTGCCAGCAGCTTAGTTCGGACTAGCGTAAATGAGCAGTTCTTC; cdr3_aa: CASSLVRTSVNEQFF